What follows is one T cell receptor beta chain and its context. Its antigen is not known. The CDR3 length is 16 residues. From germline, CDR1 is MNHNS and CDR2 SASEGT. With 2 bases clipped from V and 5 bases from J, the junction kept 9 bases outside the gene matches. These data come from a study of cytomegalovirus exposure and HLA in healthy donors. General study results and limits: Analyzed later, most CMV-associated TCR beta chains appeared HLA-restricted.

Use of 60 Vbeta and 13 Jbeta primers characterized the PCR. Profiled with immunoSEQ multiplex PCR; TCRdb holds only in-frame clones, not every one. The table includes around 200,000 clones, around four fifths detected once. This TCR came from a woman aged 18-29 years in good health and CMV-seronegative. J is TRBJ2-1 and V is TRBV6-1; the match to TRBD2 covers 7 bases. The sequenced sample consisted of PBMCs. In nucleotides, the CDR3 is TGTGCCAGCAGTGAAATGGGGGGAGGGTATCACAATGAGCAGTTCTTC. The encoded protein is CASSEMGGGYHNEQFF.